Presented here are 9 T cell receptor beta chains from one specimen sequenced in a study of identical twins. TCRdb passed the 5' RACE reads through MiXCR, listing each CDR3 protein once. The profile shows 1.5 million to 2 million distinct CDR3 sequences, 32% of them singletons. Sequencing was done on a sample of cord blood. The source is a newborn girl in good health.

This chain uses TRBV6-4 with TRBJ2-1; weak D call: TRBD2 (6 bases). Trimming removed 2 bases at V and 5 bases at J, with 10 bases between. The V gene's germline CDR1 is MRHNA and CDR2 SNTAGT. The CDR3 covers 14 residues. In nucleotides, the CDR3 is TGTGCCAGCAGTGACGGGACTGGCGACAATGAGCAGTTCTTC. It yields the protein CASSDGTGDNEQFF.

This chain uses TRBV4-2 with TRBJ2-3; TRBD2 is a possible D gene (6 bases). CDR3 size: 16 residues. V dropped 4 bases and J dropped 0 bases, with 14 bases sitting between them. Germline CDR1 reads LGHNA; CDR2 reads YNFKEQ. The CDR3 protein is CASSLIAEPSTDTQYF. DNA of the CDR3: TGTGCCAGCAGCCTTATAGCGGAGCCAAGCACAGATACGCAGTATTTT.

This rearrangement joins TRBV9 to TRBJ2-7; D remains unclear. Deletions cut 1 base from V and 2 bases from J, with 10 bases between. The CDR3 is made up of 14 amino acids. The germline V gene encodes CDR1 SGDLS and CDR2 YYNGEE. The CDR3: CASSVSTRAYEQYF. In nucleotides, the CDR3 is TGTGCCAGCAGCGTAAGCACCCGGGCCTACGAGCAGTACTTC.

This clonotype occurred many times. CDR3 coding DNA: TGTGCCAGCAGTGAATTATTCGACAGACAATATGGCTACACCTTC. Translated, it gives CASSELFDRQYGYTF. This rearrangement joins TRBV6-1 to TRBJ1-2, with D possibly TRBD1 on 5 matching bases. The germline V gene has CDR1 MNHNS and CDR2 SASEGT. The CDR3 runs to 15 residues. V dropped 2 bases and J dropped 5 bases, with 15 bases sitting between them.

The table lists this clonotype with many counts. This chain uses TRBV28 with TRBJ2-7, with D possibly matching TRBD1 (5 bases). V was pared by 8 bases and J by 0 bases, with 8 bases between. Germline V CDR1 and CDR2: MDHEN, SYDVKM. The CDR3 is made up of 12 amino acids. CDR3 sequence (DNA): TGTGCCAGCCAGGGAAGCTCCTACGAGCAGTACTTC. This translates into CASQGSSYEQYF.

This clonotype was seen a few times. The chain employs TRBV12-3 or TRBV12-4 and TRBJ1-5, with D possibly being TRBD1 (5 bases). V was trimmed by 1 base and J by 7 bases, leaving 17 bases between them. The CDR3 extends over 16 amino acids. DNA for the CDR3: TGTGCCAGCAGTTTAGTCCCCGGGACCGGGAGGCAGCCCCAGCATTTT. Amino acid sequence: CASSLVPGTGRQPQHF.

This clonotype was recorded once. A read error may explain this, as a much larger clone is one base away. The chain employs TRBV20-1 and TRBJ2-1; D is uncertain. Near its end, the DNA agrees better with TRBJ2-7, so the J call may be wrong. Germline V gene lookup returns CDR1 DFQATT and CDR2 SNEGSKA (reference sequence). The CDR3 totals 12 residues. DNA for the CDR3: TGCAGTGCCCCACTCTACCCCTACGAGCAGTACTTC. Translating gives CSAPLYPYEQYF.

This clonotype has more than one count but fewer than ten. CDR3 protein: CSARVETAFREQYF. In DNA form, the CDR3 reads TGCAGTGCTAGAGTCGAGACAGCCTTTCGGGAGCAGTACTTC. This chain uses TRBV20-1 with TRBJ2-7, with D possibly TRBD1 on 5 matching bases. The CDR3 sequence is 14 residues long. Trimming removed 1 base from V and 7 bases from J, with 17 bases in between. Per germline, CDR1 DFQATT and CDR2 SNEGSKA (reference sequence).

This clonotype was observed a handful of times. This chain joins TRBV20-1 and TRBJ1-2, with 10 positions matching TRBD1. The trim removed 5 bases at V and 0 bases at J, leaving 6 bases unmatched. Looked up from germline, CDR1 is DFQATT and CDR2 is SNEGSKA (reference sequence). The CDR3 spans 15 residues. In DNA, the CDR3 is TGCAGTGCTGGACGACAGGGGGCCCCTAACTATGGCTACACCTTC. It specifies CSAGRQGAPNYGYTF.